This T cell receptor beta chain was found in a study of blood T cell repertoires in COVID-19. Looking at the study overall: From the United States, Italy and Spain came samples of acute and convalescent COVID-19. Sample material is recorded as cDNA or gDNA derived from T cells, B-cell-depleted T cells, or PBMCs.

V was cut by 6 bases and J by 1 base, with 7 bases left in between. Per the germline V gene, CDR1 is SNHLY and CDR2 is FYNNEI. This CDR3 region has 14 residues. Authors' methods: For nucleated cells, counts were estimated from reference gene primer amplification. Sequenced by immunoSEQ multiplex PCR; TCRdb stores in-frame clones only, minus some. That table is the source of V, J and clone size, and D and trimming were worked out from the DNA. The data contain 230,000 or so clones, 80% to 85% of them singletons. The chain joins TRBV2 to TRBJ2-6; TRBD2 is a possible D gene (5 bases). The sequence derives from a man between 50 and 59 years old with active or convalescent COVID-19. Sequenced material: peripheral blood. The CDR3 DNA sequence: TGTGCCAGCAGGGGAGTATCTGGGGCCAACGTCCTGACTTTC. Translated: CASRGVSGANVLTF.